Below, one TCR beta chain is given with its context. Its antigen is unknown. The entry originates in a study of T cells expressing NK-cell markers. Whole-study results and caveats: The same clonotypes also predominated in the CD3+CD56-NKG2C+ fraction of a few donors.

TCRdb re-called the 5' RACE reads; one entry per CDR3 protein, DNA not given. Its table lists about 150,000 distinct CDR3 sequences. CDR3 length: 15 residues. Germline loops: CDR1 SGHTS, CDR2 YDEGEE. This clonotype was sampled from a woman aged 50 to 60 in good health. The sequenced sample was blood T cells: a sorted CD56 or NKG2C T cell subset, CD4+ or CD8+ T cells, or bulk PBMC T cells (not recorded which). This chain connects TRBV5-8 to TRBJ2-5; TCRdb returns TRBD2, unconfirmable since there is no DNA. CDR3 amino acids: CASTGRESVAETQYF.